This is a list of T cell receptor beta chains from one sample in a study of cytomegalovirus exposure and HLA in healthy donors. Sequencing used immunoSEQ multiplex PCR; TCRdb keeps in-frame clones, though not all of them. The repertoire holds 45,000 to 60,000 clones, with 73% as singletons. Material: PBMCs. Source of these receptors: a man aged 18 to 29 in good health and CMV-seronegative. Both conserved end residues are part of each CDR3. D genes are given only for firm matches. For some rows the clone size is stated as once, few or many, or as a class when expanded; others skip it.

clone_size	v_call	j_call	d_call	cdr3_nt	cdr3_aa
NA	TRBV7-2	TRBJ2-2	NA	TGTGCCAGCAGCCCCTCGAGATTCAACACCGGGGAGCTGTTTTTT	CASSPSRFNTGELFF
few	TRBV29-1	TRBJ2-7	TRBD1	TGCAGCGTTGAGATGCGGACAGGGGGCTACGAGCAGTACTTC	CSVEMRTGGYEQYF
NA	TRBV29-1	TRBJ2-1	TRBD2	TGCAGCGTGCGCTCTAGCGGGGGGGTCAATGAGCAGTTCTTC	CSVRSSGGVNEQFF
NA	TRBV6-1	TRBJ2-7	NA	TGTGCCAGCAGTCACCGGGACTCCCGCGGCGACGAGCAGTACTTC	CASSHRDSRGDEQYF
NA	TRBV25-1	TRBJ1-2	TRBD1	TGTGCCAGTTGGGACAGCCAAAGGAGAGGCTACACCTTC	CASWDSQRRGYTF
NA	TRBV27	TRBJ2-4	NA	TGTGCCAGCAGGATGGGAGGAGCCAAAAACATTCAGTACTTC	CASRMGGAKNIQYF
NA	TRBV7-8	TRBJ2-7	NA	TGTGCCAGCAGCTTTCGGGGTTCTTACGAGCAGTACTTC	CASSFRGSYEQYF
NA	TRBV30	TRBJ1-1	TRBD1	TGTGCCGGGACAGGGGGTAGGGTCTCTGAAGCTTTCTTT	CAGTGGRVSEAFF
NA	TRBV10-3	TRBJ1-3	TRBD1	TGTGCCACCGAGCCGGGACAGGGGGCTGGAAACACCATATATTTT	CATEPGQGAGNTIYF
NA	TRBV4-3	TRBJ1-2	TRBD1	TGCGCCAGCAGCCAAGATTGGGGGCGGACAGGGTATGGCTACACCTTC	CASSQDWGRTGYGYTF
NA	TRBV25-1	TRBJ2-3	NA	TGTGCCAGCAGAGATAGGGGGGGGGCTAGCACAGATACGCAGTATTTT	CASRDRGGASTDTQYF
NA	TRBV15	TRBJ2-5	TRBD2	TGTGCCACCAGCAGAGAACGCGGGAGACGGCAAGAGACCCAGTACTTC	CATSRERGRRQETQYF
NA	TRBV7-3	TRBJ2-3	TRBD2	TGTGCCAGCAACCGGGGGGTGCTGGATACGCAGTATTTT	CASNRGVLDTQYF
NA	TRBV4-1	TRBJ1-4	NA	TGCGCCAGCAGCCAAGATAGACAGTATCATGAAAAACTGTTTTTT	CASSQDRQYHEKLFF
NA	TRBV29-1	TRBJ1-2	NA	TGCAGCGTCCTCTATGGAGCCTATGGCTACACCTTC	CSVLYGAYGYTF
NA	TRBV29-1	TRBJ2-3	TRBD2	TGCAGCGTTGGCGGCGGGGGGACGGCCACAGATACGCAGTATTTT	CSVGGGGTATDTQYF
NA	TRBV10-3	TRBJ2-1	TRBD2	TGTGCCACTAGCGGGAGGGGTGATGAGCAGTTCTTC	CATSGRGDEQFF
NA	TRBV2	TRBJ1-1	NA	TGTGCCAGCACTCCGCAATCGGCTAAAGACTATGAAGCTTTCTTT	CASTPQSAKDYEAFF
NA	TRBV29-1	TRBJ2-1	TRBD2	TGCAGCGTTCGACTAGCGGGGAATGAGCAGTTCTTC	CSVRLAGNEQFF
once	TRBV29-1	TRBJ2-3	TRBD1	TGCAGCGTTGCAAGGACAGGGGACAGCACAGATACGCAGTATTTT	CSVARTGDSTDTQYF
NA	TRBV29-1	TRBJ2-1	TRBD2	TGCAGCGTCGAGCGGGAGGCGGGTAGTGAGCAGTTCTTC	CSVEREAGSEQFF
NA	TRBV5-1	TRBJ2-7	NA	TGCGCCAGCAGCTTGGAAGCCGCCGCCTACGAGCAGTACTTC	CASSLEAAAYEQYF
NA	TRBV9	TRBJ2-1	TRBD2	TGTGCCAGCAGCGGATTTTCCGGGACTAGCGGGAGCGTTGGCTACAATGAGCAGTTCTTC	CASSGFSGTSGSVGYNEQFF
few	TRBV11-2	TRBJ2-5	NA	TGTGCCAGCAGCCCCCCGGCCCATACAGGGACCCAGTACTTC	CASSPPAHTGTQYF
NA	TRBV18	TRBJ2-7	TRBD1	TGTGCCAGCTCCCCACCGGGACAGGGCTTTTACGAGCAGTACTTC	CASSPPGQGFYEQYF
NA	TRBV28	TRBJ1-1	TRBD1	TGTGCCAGCAGTCAAGGACAGGGGTGGACTGAAGCTTTCTTT	CASSQGQGWTEAFF
few	TRBV28	TRBJ1-5	TRBD1	TGTGCCAGCAGTTCTGACAGGGCGAGCAATCAGCCCCAGCATTTT	CASSSDRASNQPQHF
NA	TRBV4-2	TRBJ1-4	TRBD1	TGTGCCAGCAGCCGAACAGGGGGCACTAATGAAAAACTGTTTTTT	CASSRTGGTNEKLFF
NA	TRBV5-4	TRBJ1-2	TRBD1	TGTGCCAGCAGCACCGGCAGGGGACAGGGGTCAGCCTATGGCTACACCTTC	CASSTGRGQGSAYGYTF
NA	TRBV6-1	TRBJ2-1	NA	TGTGCCAGCAGTGGTTTACCGGACATTTACAATGAGCAGTTCTTC	CASSGLPDIYNEQFF
NA	TRBV7-8	TRBJ2-7	NA	TGTGCCAGCAGCTTAGCCGGACAGCTATACGAGCAGTACTTC	CASSLAGQLYEQYF
once	TRBV4-2	TRBJ2-1	NA	TGTGCCAGCAGCGAAACCGGGACTCCCTCCAATGAGCAGTTCTTC	CASSETGTPSNEQFF
few	TRBV19	TRBJ1-5	NA	TGTGCCAGTCAGGTTAGCAATCAGCCCCAGCATTTT	CASQVSNQPQHF
NA	TRBV30	TRBJ2-7	TRBD1	TGTGCCTTTCTAAGGAGGACAGGGGGCTTGGACGAGCAGTACTTC	CAFLRRTGGLDEQYF
NA	TRBV15	TRBJ2-5	NA	TGTGCCACCAGCGCCGCACTGGAGACCCAGTACTTC	CATSAALETQYF
NA	TRBV6-5	TRBJ2-7	TRBD2	TGTGCCAGCAGTTGTTATGCGGGAGCCTACGAGCAGTACTTC	CASSCYAGAYEQYF
once	TRBV6-1	TRBJ1-5	NA	TGTGCCAGCAGCCCAGGGTCGGGCAATCAGCCCCAGCATTTT	CASSPGSGNQPQHF
NA	TRBV6-5	TRBJ1-5	TRBD1	TGTGCCAGCAGTAAAGACAGGGGCGTAGGTCAGCCCCAGCATTTT	CASSKDRGVGQPQHF
NA	TRBV7-9	TRBJ1-1	NA	TGTGCCAGCAGCTTAGCAACCGCCCCCCGGCGGGCTTTCTTT	CASSLATAPRRAFF
NA	TRBV7-8	TRBJ2-1	TRBD2	TGTGCCAGCAGCCCCCGGGGGGGAATCGAATCCAATGAGCAGTTCTTC	CASSPRGGIESNEQFF
NA	TRBV10-3	TRBJ1-1	NA	TGTGCCATCAGTGCCGGGGTAGAAGCTTTCTTT	CAISAGVEAFF
NA	TRBV4-1	TRBJ1-2	NA	TGCGCCAGCAGCCAAGATCAAGCAGGGCCTTATGGCTACACCTTC	CASSQDQAGPYGYTF
NA	TRBV7-2	TRBJ1-2	NA	TGTGCCAGCAGCTTAAATAGCGTTGGGCCCGGGTATGGCTACACCTTC	CASSLNSVGPGYGYTF
NA	TRBV20-1	TRBJ2-3	NA	TGCAGCGCCCCTCGGGATACGCAGTATTTT	CSAPRDTQYF
few	TRBV2	TRBJ2-2	TRBD2	TGTGCCAGCAGGGCTAGCGGGACTAGAGGGGAGCTGTTTTTT	CASRASGTRGELFF
NA	TRBV9	TRBJ2-7	NA	TGTGCCAGCAGCGTAGGGCCAATTTACGAGCAGTACTTC	CASSVGPIYEQYF
NA	TRBV28	TRBJ1-5	TRBD1	TGTGCCAGCAGTTTACAACAGGGGGCAAGGCAGCCCCAGCATTTT	CASSLQQGARQPQHF
NA	TRBV5-1	TRBJ2-3	TRBD2	TGCGCCAGCAGCTTGGTCCTAGCGGGGCATACGCAGTATTTT	CASSLVLAGHTQYF
NA	TRBV4-2	TRBJ2-3	TRBD1	TGTGCCAGCAGATATTTACAGGGGGTAAGCACAGATACGCAGTATTTT	CASRYLQGVSTDTQYF
few	TRBV7-9	TRBJ2-3	TRBD2	TGTGCCAGCAGCTCCCCCACTAGCGGGAGGGGAGATACGCAGTATTTT	CASSSPTSGRGDTQYF
NA	TRBV9	TRBJ1-5	NA	TGTGCCAGCAGCCCCGGACAGTTCGGTCAGCCCCAGCATTTT	CASSPGQFGQPQHF
NA	TRBV30	TRBJ1-2	NA	TGTGCCTGGGGGTGGGGAGCAGACGATAACTATGGCTACACCTTC	CAWGWGADDNYGYTF
few	TRBV30	TRBJ2-1	TRBD2	TGTGCCTGGAGTCTGACTAGCGGGAGTTACAATGAGCAGTTCTTC	CAWSLTSGSYNEQFF
once	TRBV6-5	TRBJ1-2	TRBD1	TGTGCCAGCAGTTACTTGACAGGGAACTATGGCTACACCTTC	CASSYLTGNYGYTF
NA	TRBV5-4	TRBJ2-7	TRBD1	TGTGCCAGCAGGACCACAGGGGGTAGAGACGAGCAGTACTTC	CASRTTGGRDEQYF